This entry features one TCR beta chain sequence. Its antigen is undetermined. The T cells that were sequenced for TCR beta were CD8+ and CD4+ cells from blood. This CDR3 contains 13 residues. CDR1 and CDR2 (germline): SGHRS, YFSETQ. J gave up 3 bases and V 4 bases, and 4 bases lay outside the gene matches. This entry is derived from a study of CD8 T cells in Susac syndrome. Whole-study results and caveats: The study's TCR sequencing and HLA analysis drew on a certain number of individuals. That number was acknowledged as relatively small.

When the RNA was reverse transcribed, random hexamers were used with an input of roughly 0.45 to 1 ug. It was immunoSEQ multiplex PCR that amplified TCR beta CDR3 across 54 Vbeta and 13 Jbeta. TCRdb fed the immunoSEQ multiplex PCR reads into MiXCR, producing one record per CDR3 protein. The repertoire has 150,000 to 200,000 distinct CDR3 sequences, nearly 95% of them found once; the top ten carry roughly 0.088%. The source is a human donor with multiple sclerosis. Sequencing used CD4+ T cells from PBMCs. This sequence joins TRBV5-1 and TRBJ2-7, with 7 bases matching TRBD1. The CDR3 nucleotides are TGCGCCAGCAGCCGGACAGGAGACTACGAGCAGTACTTC. It yields the protein CASSRTGDYEQYF. Combining the CDR3 with reference TRBV5-1 and TRBJ2-7 gives the whole variable domain KAGVTQTPRYLIKTRGQQVTLSCSPISGHRSVSWYQQTPGQGLQFLFEYFSETQRNKGNFPGRFSGRQFSNSRSEMNVSTLELGDSALYLCASSRTGDYEQYFGPGTRLTVT.